This T cell receptor (beta chain) was sequenced in a study of blood T cell repertoires in COVID-19. Across the whole study: The United States, Italy and Spain were the sources of the acute and convalescent COVID-19 samples.

Measured with immunoSEQ multiplex PCR; TCRdb has only the in-frame clones, and not every one. Of some 310,000 clones in the sample, under 90% were seen once. V was cut by 0 bases and J by 4 bases, with 12 bases left in between. Germline V gene sequence: CDR1 MNHNS, CDR2 SASEGT. This CDR3 region has 15 residues. Sequencing was done on a sample of peripheral blood. The TCR was taken from a young woman with COVID-19, enrolled during active disease. This sequence joins TRBV6-1 and TRBJ1-2; D gene ambiguous. CDR3: CASSEAGRTGYGYTF. The DNA of the CDR3 is TGTGCCAGCAGTGAAGCCGGCAGGACTGGCTATGGCTACACCTTC.